The entry that follows covers one T cell receptor (beta chain) sequence. V was clipped by 4 bases and J by 2 bases, with 21 bases between them. CDR1 and CDR2 from the germline V gene are SGHNT and YYREEE (reference sequence). The CDR3 covers 17 residues. Clinical history reported by participants formed the basis on which cohorts were assigned. This sample stems from a study of blood T cell repertoires in COVID-19. Study-level information: In each case, the material was cDNA or gDNA derived from T cells, B-cell-depleted T cells, or PBMCs.

In the study's own analysis: Counts of nucleated cells, estimated from reference gene primer amplification, were obtained. Using immunoSEQ multiplex PCR, the repertoire was profiled, and TCRdb retains in-frame clones only, with some absent. V, J and clone size are those of that table, while D and trimming were read from the DNA. This table holds about 440,000 clones, 70% to 90% found once. The chain has TRBV5-4 and TRBJ2-5; maybe TRBD2 (6 bases). Sequenced material: PBMCs or T cells enriched from blood (not recorded which). The TCR comes from a woman aged 18-29 years with acute COVID-19. The CDR3 reads CASSLGGSGTVQETQYF. As DNA, the CDR3 is TGTGCCAGCAGCCTGGGGGGTAGCGGAACTGTACAAGAGACCCAGTACTTC.